These 11 T cell receptor beta chains were all obtained from the same sample, sequenced in a study of breast tumors, draining lymph nodes, adjacent tissues. MiXCR was run by TCRdb on the multiplex PCR reads, yielding one entry per CDR3 protein. This sample has approximately 250,000 distinct CDR3 sequences, with about 34% found just once. Samples came from axillary lymph nodes draining the breast cancer. Input material: axillary lymph node tissue. Every receptor here comes from a female donor with breast cancer. Some clones in this sample may be carry-over from other donors' samples.

This clonotype was seen at least ten times. Here the CDR3 DNA reads TGTGCCAGCAGCCAAGTTAGGGGTGCTCAGCAGTACTTC. Protein product: CASSQVRGAQQYF. The chain employs TRBV14 and TRBJ2-7; D is possibly TRBD1 (5 bases). Trimming took 1 base from V and 8 from J, leaving 12 bases between them. The CDR3 has 13 residues. The V gene's germline CDR1 is SGHDN and CDR2 FVKESK.

The rearrangement links TRBV20-1 to TRBJ1-6, with D hard to call. Trimming removed 5 bases at V and 9 bases at J, with 11 bases between. The CDR3 has 12 amino acids. Per the germline V gene, CDR1 is DFQATT and CDR2 is SNEGSKA (reference sequence). In DNA form, the CDR3 reads TGCAGTGCTCATAGCGGGGTTTCACCCCTCCACTTT. Protein sequence: CSAHSGVSPLHF.

This clonotype was observed a few times. This chain connects TRBV28 to TRBJ2-7; D gene ambiguous. The V gene's germline CDR1 is MDHEN and CDR2 SYDVKM. The CDR3 is 12 residues long. Trimming shortened V by 3 bases and J by 3 bases, and 6 bases separated the two germline ends. The CDR3 is CASSFQIYEQYF. Here the CDR3 DNA reads TGTGCCAGCAGTTTTCAGATCTACGAGCAGTACTTC.

The rearrangement joins TRBV3-1 to TRBJ1-1, with D unresolved. The length of the CDR3 is 16 residues. CDR1 and CDR2 from the germline V gene are LGHDT and YNNKEL (reference sequence). The ends were cut back, 0 bases at V and 1 base at J, with 12 bases in the middle. CDR3 DNA: TGTGCCAGCAGCCAAGATAGACAAATTCAGAACACTGAAGCTTTCTTT. It encodes CASSQDRQIQNTEAFF.

The V gene is TRBV27, the J gene TRBJ2-3, with 14 bases that match TRBD2. CDR3 length: 17 residues. In germline, CDR1 is MNHEY, CDR2 SMNVEV (reference sequence). The J segment lost 5 bases and the V segment lost 3 bases, leaving 7 bases of the junction unmatched. CDR3 sequence: CASSFSGLAGGGDTQYF. The CDR3 nucleotides are TGTGCCAGCAGTTTTTCTGGACTAGCGGGAGGAGGAGATACGCAGTATTTT.

This clonotype showed up many times. The V call is TRBV19, the J call TRBJ2-7, with unresolved D. Trimming removed 3 bases at V and 2 bases at J, with 11 bases between. Germline CDR1 LNHDA, CDR2 SQIVND (reference sequence). The CDR3 is 14 amino acids. CDR3 protein: CASSMEARTYEQYF. For the CDR3, the DNA is TGTGCCAGTAGTATGGAAGCACGAACCTACGAGCAGTACTTC.

The V and J genes are TRBV6-6 and TRBJ2-7, with 8 bases identical to TRBD2. The J segment lost 0 bases and the V segment lost 0 bases, leaving 10 bases of the junction unmatched. The CDR3 length is 18 residues. Germline V gene lookup returns CDR1 MNHNY and CDR2 SVGAGI (reference sequence). For the CDR3, the DNA is TGTGCCAGCAGTTACTCGGGTAGCGGGGACCTCTCCTCCTACGAGCAGTACTTC. Translated, it gives CASSYSGSGDLSSYEQYF.

Regarding this clonotype: One end of the junction does not line up with germline, which may come from a read error. The genes are TRBV29-1 and TRBJ1-3; possible D gene TRBD1, 5 bases. Germline CDR1 and CDR2: SQVTM and ANQGSEA. CDR3 length equals 12 residues. CDR3 loop: CSLDGAGNTIYF. The CDR3 DNA is TGCAGCCTTGATGGGGCGGGAAACACCATATATTTT.

At least ten counts were recorded for this clonotype. The CDR3, as DNA: TGTGCCAGCAGCGGAACCGGGACAGGGAATCAGCCCCAGCATTTT. This codes for CASSGTGTGNQPQHF. The J gene is TRBJ1-5, the V gene TRBV7-2; 9 bases map to TRBD1. The CDR3 spans 15 residues. The junction had 6 bases not matched to a gene; V was cut back by 5 bases and J by 4 bases. Germline values: CDR1 SGHTA, CDR2 FQGNSA.

This chain connects TRBV5-5 to TRBJ2-2; D remains ambiguous. The CDR3 runs 15 residues. Trimming pared 5 bases from V and 0 bases from J, leaving 11 bases between. CDR1 is SGHKS and CDR2 is YYEKEE in the germline V gene (reference sequence). In DNA, the CDR3 is TGTGCCAGCAGATTAACGAGAGCGAACACCGGGGAGCTGTTTTTT. Encoded protein: CASRLTRANTGELFF.

The chain carries TRBV5-1 and TRBJ2-3, with D perhaps TRBD2 (7 bases). V was clipped by 7 bases and J by 2 bases, with 14 bases between them. CDR3 length equals 14 residues. The V gene's germline CDR1 is SGHRS and CDR2 YFSETQ. CDR3 sequence reads: CASFPGGHTDTQYF. The CDR3, as DNA: TGCGCCAGCTTTCCCGGGGGGCACACAGATACGCAGTATTTT.